A selection of T cell receptor beta chains follows, all from one sample in a study of blood T cells in healthy people across ages. One entry per CDR3 protein results from TCRdb running MiXCR on the 5' RACE reads. The sample includes about 800,000 distinct CDR3 sequences, about three fifths of them seen just once. What was sequenced was blood. The origin of the receptors is a man aged 30-40 years in good health. Each CDR3 is given with its conserved first and last residue. Rows may omit the clone size; those that give it use once, few, many or a size class.

j_call: TRBJ2-5; cdr3_length: 14; clone_size: -; v_call: TRBV20-1; cdr3_aa: CSPGTSGSGETQYF
j_call: TRBJ2-7; cdr3_length: 14; clone_size: -; v_call: TRBV3-1; cdr3_aa: CASSHLRVGTEQYF
j_call: TRBJ1-1; cdr3_length: 14; clone_size: -; v_call: TRBV3-1; cdr3_aa: CASSQNRANTEAFF
j_call: TRBJ1-1; cdr3_length: 15; clone_size: once; v_call: TRBV27; cdr3_aa: CASTKTGGTNTEAFF
j_call: -; cdr3_length: 13; clone_size: -; v_call: TRBV5-8; cdr3_aa: CASSGLAGDEQYF
j_call: TRBJ2-1; cdr3_length: 17; clone_size: -; v_call: TRBV15; cdr3_aa: CATRAGREGSSYNEQFF
j_call: TRBJ2-5; cdr3_length: 13; clone_size: few; v_call: TRBV10-3; cdr3_aa: CAISESTQETQYF
j_call: TRBJ1-4; cdr3_length: 15; clone_size: -; v_call: TRBV7-9; cdr3_aa: CASSPILGARGELFF
j_call: TRBJ2-2; cdr3_length: 15; clone_size: -; v_call: TRBV11-2; cdr3_aa: CASSLGDRVNGELFF
j_call: TRBJ2-3; cdr3_length: 15; clone_size: -; v_call: TRBV7-2; cdr3_aa: CASKKGLGNTDTQYF
j_call: -; cdr3_length: 13; clone_size: -; v_call: TRBV20-1; cdr3_aa: CSAPTSGDAEQYF
j_call: TRBJ2-7; cdr3_length: 13; clone_size: few; v_call: TRBV18; cdr3_aa: CASSRDRVSEQYF
j_call: TRBJ2-1; cdr3_length: 16; clone_size: -; v_call: TRBV4-3; cdr3_aa: CASSQDPGVVVNEQFF
j_call: TRBJ2-7; cdr3_length: 14; clone_size: -; v_call: TRBV27; cdr3_aa: CASSLRGSLYEQYF
j_call: TRBJ1-1; cdr3_length: 13; clone_size: -; v_call: TRBV7-7; cdr3_aa: CASSLNRDGEAFF
j_call: TRBJ2-4; cdr3_length: 18; clone_size: -; v_call: TRBV9; cdr3_aa: CASSVASGTGEPKNIQYF
j_call: TRBJ1-2; cdr3_length: 14; clone_size: many; v_call: TRBV7-9; cdr3_aa: CASTTGQAPLGYTF
j_call: TRBJ2-6; cdr3_length: 17; clone_size: -; v_call: TRBV24-1; cdr3_aa: CATSGTSGGSGANVLTF
j_call: TRBJ1-1; cdr3_length: 14; clone_size: -; v_call: TRBV12-3/TRBV12-4; cdr3_aa: CASSLFGGSSEAFF
j_call: TRBJ1-2; cdr3_length: 14; clone_size: few; v_call: TRBV28; cdr3_aa: CASSFGGMGYGYTF
j_call: TRBJ2-3; cdr3_length: 14; clone_size: -; v_call: TRBV27; cdr3_aa: CASRWGVGTDTQYF
j_call: TRBJ2-5; cdr3_length: 14; clone_size: -; v_call: TRBV7-2; cdr3_aa: CASSNNIGLETQYF
j_call: TRBJ1-5; cdr3_length: 14; clone_size: -; v_call: TRBV15; cdr3_aa: CATSRDYSNQPQHF
j_call: TRBJ2-5; cdr3_length: 17; clone_size: -; v_call: TRBV4-2; cdr3_aa: CGSSQDVGQGFQETQYF
j_call: TRBJ2-5; cdr3_length: 14; clone_size: -; v_call: TRBV20-1; cdr3_aa: CSAPNIGGEETQYF
j_call: TRBJ2-3; cdr3_length: 16; clone_size: few; v_call: TRBV10-3; cdr3_aa: CAISEAGPGSADTQYF
j_call: TRBJ2-5; cdr3_length: 17; clone_size: few; v_call: TRBV25-1; cdr3_aa: CASSDFRGQGESETQYF
j_call: TRBJ1-4; cdr3_length: 15; clone_size: -; v_call: TRBV7-9; cdr3_aa: CASSLAGQSNEKLFF
j_call: TRBJ2-3; cdr3_length: 15; clone_size: -; v_call: TRBV7-2; cdr3_aa: CASSLNGGGIDTQYF
j_call: TRBJ2-1; cdr3_length: 14; clone_size: -; v_call: TRBV20-1; cdr3_aa: CSAIRTGGYNEQFF
j_call: TRBJ2-7; cdr3_length: 15; clone_size: -; v_call: TRBV3-1; cdr3_aa: CASSQSPSGRYEQYF
j_call: TRBJ2-2; cdr3_length: 16; clone_size: -; v_call: TRBV20-1; cdr3_aa: CSARAAGAANTGELFF
j_call: TRBJ2-1; cdr3_length: 13; clone_size: -; v_call: TRBV29-1; cdr3_aa: CSVDSGSSNEQFF
j_call: TRBJ2-1; cdr3_length: 16; clone_size: -; v_call: TRBV5-1; cdr3_aa: CASSKQAGSGNNEQFF
j_call: TRBJ2-7; cdr3_length: 16; clone_size: -; v_call: TRBV6-2/TRBV6-3; cdr3_aa: CASSYARTSGGSAQYF
j_call: TRBJ2-1; cdr3_length: 18; clone_size: -; v_call: TRBV7-9; cdr3_aa: CASSSTALSGSSYNEQFF
j_call: TRBJ2-5; cdr3_length: 12; clone_size: -; v_call: TRBV20-1; cdr3_aa: CSARSRKETQYF
j_call: TRBJ2-3; cdr3_length: 18; clone_size: -; v_call: TRBV6-2/TRBV6-3; cdr3_aa: CASRSRGLAGASTDTQYF
j_call: TRBJ2-7; cdr3_length: 13; clone_size: few; v_call: TRBV7-2; cdr3_aa: CASSLQTDYEQYF
j_call: -; cdr3_length: 13; clone_size: -; v_call: TRBV7-9; cdr3_aa: CANSLGGANIQYF